This TCR beta chain was sequenced in a study of blood T cell repertoires in COVID-19. Study-wide background: Samples of COVID-19 (acute and convalescent) were obtained from the United States, Italy and Spain. Sources were T cells, B-cell-depleted T cells, or PBMCs; the material itself was cDNA or gDNA.

Trimming stripped 4 bases from V and 5 bases from J, with 12 bases between. The CDR3 extends over 14 amino acids. Germline values: CDR1 LNHDA, CDR2 SQIVND (reference sequence). Original analysis: It was from reference gene primer amplification that nucleated cell counts were estimated. Sequenced by immunoSEQ multiplex PCR; TCRdb stores in-frame clones only, minus some. The V and J calls and clone size are taken from that table; D and trimming were inferred from the DNA. The sample records 100,000 to 150,000 clones, about 85% being singletons. The source of this sequence is a man at least 80 years old with active or convalescent COVID-19. The chain couples TRBV19 to TRBJ1-5; weak D call: TRBD1 (6 bases). The sample was peripheral blood. The CDR3 region has the DNA TGTGCCAGTAGTAGCCAGACAGGCCATCAGCCCCAGCATTTT. It specifies CASSSQTGHQPQHF.